A selection of T cell receptor beta chains follows, all from one sample in a study of OX40 agonist ivuxolimab in advanced cancers. This table comes from immunoSEQ multiplex PCR, and its TCRdb copy is limited to in-frame clones, with some not included. Of around 26,000 clones in the sample, around 81% were seen once. Sample: CD4+ or CD8+ T cells sorted from blood, taken in a trial of the OX40 agonist ivuxolimab. The receptors were gathered from an adult with an advanced solid tumor such as melanoma, head and neck, liver or kidney cancer. The CDR3 runs from the conserved cysteine through the conserved F or W. The D gene is left open where the match is weak. Not all rows give a size; the values are once, few, many and, for expanded clones, a class.

V gene	clone size	D gene	J gene	CDR3 protein	CDR3 DNA
TRBV7-6	.	.	TRBJ2-2	CASSLEASVPGELFF	TGTGCCAGCAGCTTAGAGGCCAGCGTTCCCGGGGAGCTGTTTTTT
TRBV10-2	once	.	TRBJ2-6	CASSHSEANVLTF	TGCGCCAGCAGCCACAGTGAAGCCAACGTCCTGACTTTC
TRBV14	.	.	TRBJ1-2	CASSPVGGYGYTF	TGTGCCAGCAGCCCCGTCGGTGGCTATGGCTACACCTTC
TRBV5-1	.	.	TRBJ1-4	CASSTYHSTNEKLFF	TGCGCCAGCAGCACCTATCACTCAACTAATGAAAAACTGTTTTTT
TRBV4-2	.	TRBD2	TRBJ2-5	CASSQEFPPRTSHQETQYF	TGTGCCAGCAGCCAAGAATTCCCCCCCAGGACTAGCCACCAAGAGACCCAGTACTTC
TRBV23-1	few	.	TRBJ2-2	CASSQTPGGTVAGDGRGAVF	TGCGCCAGCAGTCAGACTCCTGGGGGAACGGTCGCAGGGGATGGCCGGGGAGCTGTTTTT
TRBV15	.	TRBD2	TRBJ2-7	CATSREPPQLAGFDEQYF	TGTGCCACCAGCAGAGAACCCCCCCAACTAGCGGGATTTGACGAGCAGTACTTC
TRBV10-1	.	.	TRBJ2-5	CASSVGTQYF	TGCGCCAGCAGTGTTGGGACCCAGTACTTC
TRBV13	.	.	TRBJ1-4	CASSLGTGGQEKLFF	TGTGCCAGCAGCTTAGGCACGGGGGGGCAAGAAAAACTGTTTTTT
TRBV6-1	.	TRBD1	TRBJ1-4	CATSTGGWANEKLFF	TGTGCCACCTCGACAGGGGGGTGGGCTAATGAAAAACTGTTTTTT
TRBV7-2	once	TRBD2	TRBJ2-7	CASSLGGLAGWSYEQYF	TGTGCCAGCAGCTTAGGGGGTCTAGCGGGGTGGTCCTACGAGCAGTACTTC